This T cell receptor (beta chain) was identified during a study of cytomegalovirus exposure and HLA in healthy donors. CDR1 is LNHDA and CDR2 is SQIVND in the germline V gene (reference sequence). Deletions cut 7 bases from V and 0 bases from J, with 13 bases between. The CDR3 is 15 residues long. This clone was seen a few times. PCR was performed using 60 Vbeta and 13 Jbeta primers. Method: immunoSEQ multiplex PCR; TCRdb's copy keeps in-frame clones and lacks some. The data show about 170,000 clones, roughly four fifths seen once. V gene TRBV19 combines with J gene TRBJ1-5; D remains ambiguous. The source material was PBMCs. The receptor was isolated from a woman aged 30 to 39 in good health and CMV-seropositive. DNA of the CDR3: TGTGCCAGTACCTTTTCCGGGAATAGCAATCAGCCCCAGCATTTT. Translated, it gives CASTFSGNSNQPQHF.